Below are 31 T cell receptor beta chains sequenced from a single sample in a study of blood T cell repertoires in COVID-19. Produced via immunoSEQ multiplex PCR; TCRdb's table is partial and in-frame only. This sample yields around 160,000 clones, of which approximately 80% are seen a single time; approximately 3.6% belongs to the top ten. The sequencing input was PBMCs or T cells enriched from blood (not recorded which). The receptors come from a woman in her fifties or sixties who had recovered from COVID-19.

About this clone: Other DNA sequences in this specimen translate into the identical CDR3. The V gene is TRBV19, the J gene TRBJ1-3, with D unclear. CDR3 size: 14 residues. The V gene's germline CDR1 is LNHDA and CDR2 SQIVND (reference sequence). The germline V and J ends were trimmed by 1 base and 0 bases, with 4 bases remaining between them. For the CDR3, the DNA is TGTGCCAGTAGTATAGGGAGCTCTGGAAACACCATATATTTT. Its protein is CASSIGSSGNTIYF.

The sample holds a few counts of this clone. The V gene is TRBV27, the J gene TRBJ1-2; D might be TRBD1 (5 bases). The CDR3 length is 13 residues. The V end was cut by 5 bases, the J end by 0 bases, with 7 bases between. CDR1 and CDR2 from the germline V gene are MNHEY and SMNVEV (reference sequence). CDR3 sequence: CASSATANYGYTF. The CDR3 DNA is TGTGCCAGCAGTGCGACAGCTAACTATGGCTACACCTTC.

This clone was counted once. The rearrangement links TRBV4-1 to TRBJ1-2; 8 bases are shared with TRBD1. Germline values: CDR1 MGHRA, CDR2 YSYEKL. The CDR3 runs to 15 residues. The junction had 5 bases not matched to a gene; V was cut back by 1 base and J by 4 bases. Written as DNA, the CDR3 is TGCGCCAGCAGCCAAGTTACAGGGGGGAGCTATGGCTACACCTTC. This translates into CASSQVTGGSYGYTF.

This chain links TRBV19 with TRBJ2-1; 7 bases are shared with TRBD1. The CDR3 has 16 amino acids. Germline V gives CDR1 LNHDA, CDR2 SQIVND (reference sequence). The V gene end was trimmed by 2 bases and the J gene end by 7 bases; junction bases not matched to a gene: 11. CDR3 region: CASSILFVRGRNEQFF. For the CDR3, the DNA is TGTGCCAGTAGTATACTCTTTGTCAGGGGGAGAAATGAGCAGTTCTTC.

The rearrangement links TRBV6-5 to TRBJ2-1, with D possibly TRBD1 on 5 matching bases. The CDR3 is 15 residues long. Deletions cut 5 bases from V and 3 bases from J, with 14 bases between. Germline assignment: CDR1 MNHEY and CDR2 SVGAGI. The CDR3 here is CASSPQGRVYNEQFF. The CDR3 nucleotides read TGTGCCAGCAGTCCTCAGGGAAGGGTCTACAATGAGCAGTTCTTC.

The genes are TRBV5-1 and TRBJ2-1, with TRBD2 matching 9 bases. CDR3 length equals 14 residues. After removal of 0 bases from V and 13 bases from J, the junction contained 8 bases not matched to a gene. Germline V gene sequence: CDR1 SGHRS, CDR2 YFSETQ. CDR3 in amino acids: CASSLGGSGGSQFF. DNA of the CDR3: TGCGCCAGCAGCTTGGGAGGTAGCGGGGGATCTCAGTTCTTC.

V gene TRBV19 combines with J gene TRBJ1-3, with D uncertain. V shed 5 bases and J shed 2 bases, with 10 bases lying between them. This CDR3 has 14 amino acids. The germline V gene has CDR1 LNHDA and CDR2 SQIVND (reference sequence). In DNA, the CDR3 is TGTGCCAGTAGTGCAGGATCGACTGGAAACACCATATATTTT. Protein product: CASSAGSTGNTIYF.

CDR3 coding DNA: TGTGCCTGGAGTCCGGGACAGGGCCAATACTACACCTTC. It encodes CAWSPGQGQYYTF. The rearrangement links TRBV30 to TRBJ1-2, with 9 bases identical to TRBD1. The V segment lost 2 bases and the J segment 10 bases; nucleotides outside the gene matches: 8. There are 13 residues in the CDR3. Germline V gives CDR1 GTSNPN, CDR2 SVGIG (reference sequence). The whole variable domain, filled in from reference TRBV30 and TRBJ1-2, reads SQTIHQWPATLVQPVGSPLSLECTVEGTSNPNLYWYRQAAGRGLQLLFYSVGIGQISSEVPQNLSASRPQDRQFILSSKKLLLSDSGFYLCAWSPGQGQYYTFGSGTRLTVV.

The chain links TRBV7-2 to TRBJ1-4, with 7 bases identical to TRBD1. CDR3 size: 14 residues. The trim removed 5 bases at V and 8 bases at J, leaving 8 bases unmatched. In germline, CDR1 is SGHTA, CDR2 FQGNSA. CDR3 in amino acids: CASSPTGAGEKLFF. CDR3 bases: TGTGCCAGCAGCCCTACAGGGGCTGGAGAAAAACTGTTTTTT.

This clone occurred a few times. The V call is TRBV6-5, the J call TRBJ2-1, with a tentative D call TRBD2 (6 bases). V shed 6 bases and J shed 4 bases, with 16 bases lying between them. Germline V CDR1 and CDR2: MNHEY, SVGAGI. This CDR3 is built from 15 residues. CDR3 sequence reads: CASRAWRGPYNEQFF. CDR3 DNA: TGTGCCAGCAGAGCTTGGCGGGGTCCGTACAATGAGCAGTTCTTC.

This clone has more than one count but fewer than ten. The chain links TRBV5-1 to TRBJ2-5; D is perhaps TRBD1 (6 bases). The germline V gene encodes CDR1 SGHRS and CDR2 YFSETQ. V was shortened by 6 bases and J by 4 bases, with 13 bases between the two germline ends. The CDR3 is 13 residues long. The CDR3 coding sequence is TGCGCCAGCAAGGAGTCGACAGGAGAGACCCAGTACTTC. Translated, it gives CASKESTGETQYF.

This clone appeared a single time. The chain is built from TRBV24-1 and TRBJ2-1, with 8 positions matching TRBD1. The length of the CDR3 is 16 residues. Germline trimming cut 2 bases from V and 8 bases from J; bases unmatched to any gene: 10. In germline, CDR1 is KGHDR, CDR2 SFDVKD. The CDR3 is CATSDWAGTGPDEQFF. Written as DNA, the CDR3 is TGTGCCACCAGTGATTGGGCCGGGACAGGCCCGGATGAGCAGTTCTTC.

The J gene is TRBJ2-5, the V gene TRBV20-1; D remains ambiguous. The CDR3 extends over 14 amino acids. Germline values: CDR1 DFQATT, CDR2 SNEGSKA (reference sequence). V lost 3 bases and J lost 2, with 13 bases in between. The DNA for the CDR3 is TGCAGTGCTAGTTATGGCTCGTGGCAAGAGACCCAGTACTTC. It is translated as CSASYGSWQETQYF.

The V call is TRBV11-2, the J call TRBJ1-1; D call uncertain. Germline-derived CDR1 and CDR2 are SGHAT and FQNNGV. This CDR3 region has 14 residues. V lost 8 bases to trimming and J lost 5 bases, with 18 bases between them. CDR3 amino acids: CASSNRGFSTEAFF. Written as DNA, the CDR3 is TGTGCCAGCTCCAACCGGGGATTTAGTACTGAAGCTTTCTTT.

The chain joins TRBV6-5 to TRBJ1-6, with TRBD1 matching over 7 bases. There are 15 residues in the CDR3. V lost 5 bases and J lost 5; bases outside the gene matches: 6. Germline CDR1 is MNHEY and CDR2 is SVGAGI. In nucleotides, the CDR3 is TGTGCCAGCAGTCGTACCGACAGGGATAATTCACCCCTCCACTTT. Amino acids: CASSRTDRDNSPLHF.

This clone was counted once. The chain has TRBV3-1 (or the pseudogene TRBV3-2) and TRBJ2-7; the match to TRBD2 covers 10 bases. V was clipped by 5 bases and J by 0 bases; unmatched bases: 7. This CDR3 is 16 amino acids long. The germline V gene encodes CDR1 LGHDT and CDR2 YNNKEL (reference sequence). CDR3 sequence reads: CASSLWTSGSSYEQYF. The CDR3 DNA sequence: TGTGCCAGCAGCTTATGGACTAGCGGTAGCTCCTACGAGCAGTACTTC.

This clone has a handful of counts. V gene TRBV18 combines with J gene TRBJ1-3; 8 bases line up with TRBD1. Germline CDR1 reads KGHSH; CDR2 reads LQKENI. Trimming took 0 bases from V and 3 from J; bases not matched to a gene: 1. This CDR3 has 15 residues. The CDR3: CASSPPGTGGNTIYF. CDR3 coding DNA: TGTGCCAGCTCACCACCAGGGACAGGTGGAAACACCATATATTTT.

This clone was seen a few times. The rearrangement links TRBV12-3 or TRBV12-4 to TRBJ1-2, with D tentatively TRBD1 (6 bases). The CDR3 loop spans 13 amino acids. The V end was cut by 5 bases, the J end by 8 bases, with 15 bases between. The CDR3 DNA reads TGTGCCAGCAGTCCCGGGACACTATTGGGCTACACCTTC. Encoded protein: CASSPGTLLGYTF.

The V and J genes are TRBV19 and TRBJ1-6, with a weak D call TRBD1 (5 bases). Germline V gene lookup returns CDR1 LNHDA and CDR2 SQIVND (reference sequence). V was trimmed by 5 bases and J by 5 bases, leaving 10 bases between them. The CDR3 runs 14 residues. The chain's CDR3 is CASSYQGDNSPLHF. The DNA for the CDR3 is TGTGCCAGTAGTTACCAGGGTGATAATTCACCCCTCCACTTT.

This chain connects TRBV5-1 to TRBJ2-6; D unresolved. The V end was cut by 2 bases, the J end by 1 base, with 4 bases between. Germline lookup yields CDR1 SGHRS and CDR2 YFSETQ. This CDR3 is built from 14 residues. The CDR3 spells CASSFQSGANVLTF. Here the CDR3 DNA reads TGCGCCAGCAGCTTTCAGTCTGGGGCCAACGTCCTGACTTTC.

This clone occurred a few times. This chain links TRBV11-3 with TRBJ2-1, with D perhaps matching TRBD2 (5 bases). The CDR3 consists of 13 residues. Germline values: CDR1 SGHNT, CDR2 YENEEA. Trimming took off 4 bases at V and 9 bases at J, with 13 bases between the two ends. CDR3 loop: CASSWGAGREQFF. Written as DNA, the CDR3 is TGTGCCAGCAGCTGGGGTGCGGGTCGTGAGCAGTTCTTC. Full variable domain (missing parts from reference TRBV11-3 and TRBJ2-1): EAGVVQSPRYKIIEKKQPVAFWCNPISGHNTLYWYLQNLGQGPELLIRYENEEAVDDSQLPKDRFSAERLKGVDSTLKIQPAELGDSAVYLCASSWGAGREQFFGPGTRLTVL.

The chain carries TRBV7-2 and TRBJ1-1, with 7 bases fitting TRBD1. With 7 bases clipped from V and 1 base from J, the junction kept 9 bases outside the gene matches. CDR1 is SGHTA and CDR2 is FQGNSA in the germline V gene. CDR3 length equals 15 residues. CDR3 DNA: TGTGCCAGCACCCAAGACCCAGGGGGGAACACTGAAGCTTTCTTT. Its translation: CASTQDPGGNTEAFF.

V is TRBV5-6 and J is TRBJ1-6; D gene ambiguous. V gave up 4 bases and J gave up 4 bases, with 18 bases separating them. Germline values: CDR1 SGHDT, CDR2 YYEEEE. The CDR3 runs to 17 residues. CDR3 DNA: TGTGCCAGCAGCCAGCAACGAGCGGACTGGTATAATTCACCCCTCCACTTT. Its protein is CASSQQRADWYNSPLHF.

This clone is a singleton in its sample. This rearrangement joins TRBV5-1 to TRBJ2-5, with D possibly TRBD2 on 5 matching bases. The V and J ends lost 0 bases and 5 bases respectively, with 14 bases between them. The CDR3 length is 15 residues. Germline CDR1 reads SGHRS; CDR2 reads YFSETQ. The CDR3 DNA follows: TGCGCCAGCAGCTTGGTGACTATTGGTGGTGAGACCCAGTACTTC. It yields the protein CASSLVTIGGETQYF.

The chain combines TRBV7-8 with TRBJ1-3; 9 bases are a match to TRBD1. The CDR3 spans 14 residues. J was trimmed by 0 bases and V by 7 bases; bases with no gene match: 1. Germline CDR1 SGHVS, CDR2 FQNEAQ. The CDR3, as DNA: TGTGCCAGCAAGGACAGGGGCTCTGGAAACACCATATATTTT. The encoded protein is CASKDRGSGNTIYF.

This chain connects TRBV4-1 to TRBJ2-3, with TRBD2 matching 9 bases. Per the germline V gene, CDR1 is MGHRA and CDR2 is YSYEKL. Unmatched junction bases numbered 11, after V lost 2 bases and J lost 5 bases. The CDR3 extends over 17 amino acids. The CDR3 DNA follows: TGCGCCAGCAGCCAATTGTATAGCGGGGGAAGGAGAGATACGCAGTATTTT. This codes for CASSQLYSGGRRDTQYF.

The chain recombines TRBV29-1 with TRBJ2-5; weak D call: TRBD2 (6 bases). Per germline, CDR1 SQVTM and CDR2 ANQGSEA. The CDR3 extends over 13 amino acids. V was pared by 7 bases and J by 5 bases, with 17 bases between. In DNA, the CDR3 is TGCAGCGCCGGAGGGAGTAGCTGGGAGACCCAGTACTTC. It specifies CSAGGSSWETQYF.

The V gene is TRBV6-4, the J gene TRBJ2-7; 14 bases are a match to TRBD2. Germline V gene data show CDR1 as MRHNA and CDR2 as SNTAGT. The CDR3 totals 15 residues. With V trimmed by 6 bases and J by 5 bases, 6 bases remained unmatched. CDR3 in amino acids: CASSETSGGAHEQYF. CDR3 in DNA: TGTGCCAGCAGCGAGACTAGCGGGGGGGCCCACGAGCAGTACTTC.

V usage is TRBV5-1 and J usage is TRBJ2-7, with a weak D call TRBD1 (6 bases). The CDR3 has 14 amino acids. The ends were cut back, 6 bases at V and 0 bases at J, with 13 bases in the middle. Germline-derived CDR1 and CDR2 are SGHRS and YFSETQ. The CDR3, as DNA: TGCGCCAGCACGCAGGGGACGCACTCCTACGAGCAGTACTTC. Its translation is CASTQGTHSYEQYF.

V usage is TRBV6-1 and J usage is TRBJ2-1; possibly TRBD1 for D (5 bases). V was trimmed by 4 bases and J by 4 bases, leaving 17 bases between them. The CDR3 spans 16 residues. Germline V gene lookup returns CDR1 MNHNS and CDR2 SASEGT. CDR3 bases: TGTGCCAGCAGTGTTCACATTCTAACAGGATACAATGAGCAGTTCTTC. Its protein product is CASSVHILTGYNEQFF.

The chain links TRBV4-2 to TRBJ1-2; 9 bases map to TRBD1. The CDR3 extends over 15 amino acids. Germline lookup yields CDR1 LGHNA and CDR2 YNFKEQ. The V segment lost 0 bases and the J segment 4 bases; nucleotides outside the gene matches: 3. In DNA form, the CDR3 reads TGTGCCAGCAGCCAAGAAGGACAGGGGATCTATGGCTACACCTTC. It is translated as CASSQEGQGIYGYTF.